The 20 T cell receptor beta chains in this list originate from one sample, sequenced in a study of cytomegalovirus exposure and HLA in healthy donors. PCR employed 60 Vbeta and 13 Jbeta primers. Produced via immunoSEQ multiplex PCR; TCRdb's table is partial and in-frame only. The table has about 170,000 clones, 75% to 85% seen once. The sequenced material came from PBMCs. These receptors were obtained from a woman aged 25 to 39 in good health and CMV-seropositive.

This chain connects TRBV7-2 to TRBJ1-2; D is possibly TRBD1 (6 bases). The germline gives CDR1 SGHTA, CDR2 FQGNSA. The CDR3 spans 14 residues. V lost 5 bases to trimming and J lost 7 bases, with 17 bases between them. CDR3 region: CASSLSAGQTGYTF. CDR3 in DNA: TGTGCCAGCAGCCTAAGCGCCGGACAGACTGGCTACACCTTC.

DNA for the CDR3: TGTGCCAGCAGTTACGGGAGGGCCTACGAGCAGTACTTC. Translating it yields CASSYGRAYEQYF. The rearrangement links TRBV6-5 to TRBJ2-7, with 7 bases that match TRBD2. The V gene's germline CDR1 is MNHEY and CDR2 SVGAGI. CDR3 length: 13 amino acids. The J segment lost 2 bases and the V segment lost 2 bases, leaving 0 bases of the junction unmatched.

The rearrangement uses TRBV2 and TRBJ2-7; D possibly corresponds to TRBD1 (5 bases). Between the trimmed V and J ends, which lost 0 bases and 2 bases, there was a span of 5 bases. Germline CDR1 SNHLY, CDR2 FYNNEI. The CDR3 loop spans 13 amino acids. CDR3 sequence reads: CASSEADTYEQYF. DNA for the CDR3: TGTGCCAGCAGTGAAGCGGACACCTACGAGCAGTACTTC.

This rearrangement joins TRBV28 to TRBJ2-7, with 7 positions matching TRBD2. The V and J ends lost 5 bases and 2 bases, in that order; junction bases with no gene match: 6. Germline-derived CDR1 and CDR2 are MDHEN and SYDVKM. The CDR3 runs 14 residues. The CDR3 protein is CASSPSGVAYEQYF. CDR3 nucleotides: TGTGCCAGCAGTCCGAGCGGGGTAGCCTACGAGCAGTACTTC. Drawing the rest from reference TRBV28 and TRBJ2-7, the complete variable domain is DVKVTQSSRYLVKRTGEKVFLECVQDMDHENMFWYRQDPGLGLRLIYFSYDVKMKEKGDIPEGYSVSREKKERFSLILESASTNQTSMYLCASSPSGVAYEQYFGPGTRLTVT.

This clone was recorded a few times. The chain has TRBV6-1 and TRBJ1-2, with TRBD1 as a possible D gene (5 bases). This CDR3 region has 15 residues. The V end lost 2 bases, the J end lost 4 bases, and 14 bases lay between the germline ends. The germline CDR1 and CDR2 sequences are MNHNS and SASEGT. The CDR3 bases are TGTGCCAGCAGTGAAATCCGTAGGGGAGGCTATGGCTACACCTTC. The encoded protein is CASSEIRRGGYGYTF.

This chain joins TRBV18 and TRBJ2-1; 8 bases line up with TRBD2. The J segment lost 1 base and the V segment lost 0 bases, leaving 11 bases of the junction unmatched. This CDR3 is 19 amino acids long. The germline V gene encodes CDR1 KGHSH and CDR2 LQKENI. CDR3 region: CASSPPSGYAGGSYNEQFF. In DNA, the CDR3 is TGTGCCAGCTCACCACCTTCGGGCTACGCGGGAGGATCCTACAATGAGCAGTTCTTC.

The J gene is TRBJ2-1, the V gene TRBV28; D not certain. Between the trimmed V and J ends, which lost 8 bases and 7 bases, there was a span of 27 bases. The CDR3 loop spans 17 amino acids. Germline V gene data show CDR1 as MDHEN and CDR2 as SYDVKM. The CDR3: CASHTPGGSLSVNEQFF. CDR3 in DNA: TGTGCCAGCCATACACCCGGCGGCAGCCTCTCTGTGAATGAGCAGTTCTTC.

The genes are TRBV7-3 and TRBJ2-2; D gene ambiguous. Germline CDR1 and CDR2: SGHTA and FQGTGA. This CDR3 is 12 amino acids long. Trimming removed 5 bases from V and 5 bases from J, with 6 bases in between. CDR3 coding DNA: TGTGCCAGCAGCCACGGGACCGGGGAGCTGTTTTTT. As protein: CASSHGTGELFF. The whole variable domain, filled in from reference TRBV7-3 and TRBJ2-2, reads GAGVSQTPSNKVTEKGKYVELRCDPISGHTALYWYRQSLGQGPEFLIYFQGTGAADDSGLPNDRFFAVRPEGSVSTLKIQRTERGDSAVYLCASSHGTGELFFGEGSRLTVL.

The V gene is TRBV30, the J gene TRBJ2-1, with D maybe TRBD1 (5 bases). The CDR3 extends over 11 amino acids. Germline values: CDR1 GTSNPN, CDR2 SVGIG (reference sequence). Trimming stripped 4 bases from V and 7 bases from J, with 8 bases between. The CDR3 region has the DNA TGTGCCTGGACAGGGAAAAATGAGCAGTTCTTC. It yields the protein CAWTGKNEQFF.

CDR3 amino acids: CAWETGKNQPQHF. CDR3 DNA sequence: TGTGCCTGGGAGACAGGGAAAAATCAGCCCCAGCATTTT. The chain combines TRBV30 with TRBJ1-5, with 7 bases matching TRBD1. CDR3 length: 13 residues. J was trimmed by 4 bases and V by 5 bases; bases with no gene match: 5. Per the germline V gene, CDR1 is GTSNPN and CDR2 is SVGIG (reference sequence).

The CDR3 DNA follows: TGCGCCAGCAGCTTGGACACAGGGGGAAGGGATGGCTACACCTTC. Encoded protein: CASSLDTGGRDGYTF. The chain couples TRBV5-1 to TRBJ1-2; 8 nucleotides match TRBD1. CDR1 and CDR2 from the germline V gene are SGHRS and YFSETQ. The CDR3 covers 15 residues. V lost 0 bases, J lost 6 bases, and 7 bases stayed unmatched.

The V gene is TRBV20-1, the J gene TRBJ1-2; tentatively, D is TRBD1 (6 bases). Germline V gene data show CDR1 as DFQATT and CDR2 as SNEGSKA (reference sequence). The CDR3 contains 11 residues. The CDR3 reads CSDRSLDGYTF. CDR3 coding DNA: TGCAGCGACAGGAGCTTGGATGGCTACACCTTC.

In its sample, this clone was seen a few times. The chain has TRBV2 and TRBJ2-3, with 9 bases fitting TRBD1. V dropped 10 bases and J dropped 1; count of bases not matched to a gene: 3. Germline V CDR1 and CDR2: SNHLY, FYNNEI. The CDR3 is made up of 13 amino acids. This CDR3 is CANRTGGTDTQYF. The CDR3 bases are TGTGCCAACCGGACAGGGGGCACAGATACGCAGTATTTT.

Only one count was recorded for this clone. This chain joins TRBV10-3 and TRBJ2-7, with TRBD1 matching over 12 bases. There are 19 residues in the CDR3. With 6 bases clipped from V and 3 bases from J, the junction kept 18 bases outside the gene matches. Germline CDR1 reads ENHRY; CDR2 reads SYGVKD. CDR3 DNA sequence: TGTGCCATCAGCGACCCGACCGGGACAGGGGGCGGGAAAGGCTACGAGCAGTACTTC. Translated, it gives CAISDPTGTGGGKGYEQYF.

The V call is TRBV30, the J call TRBJ2-7; D might be TRBD1 (6 bases). CDR1 is GTSNPN, CDR2 SVGIG, per germline (reference sequence). The germline V and J ends were trimmed by 2 bases and 6 bases, with 14 bases remaining between them. The CDR3 covers 13 residues. CDR3 amino acids: CAWSYSGQPEQYF. The CDR3 DNA follows: TGTGCCTGGAGTTACTCCGGACAGCCCGAGCAGTACTTC. The complete variable domain, with remaining parts taken from reference TRBV30 and TRBJ2-7, reads SQTIHQWPATLVQPVGSPLSLECTVEGTSNPNLYWYRQAAGRGLQLLFYSVGIGQISSEVPQNLSASRPQDRQFILSSKKLLLSDSGFYLCAWSYSGQPEQYFGPGTRLTVT.

The V and J genes are TRBV15 and TRBJ1-2; no clear D gene. This CDR3 region has 15 residues. CDR1 and CDR2 from the germline V gene are LNHNV and YYDKDF (reference sequence). Trimming shortened V by 0 bases and J by 2 bases, and 10 bases separated the two germline ends. This chain's CDR3 is CATSRDITVNYGYTF. In DNA form, the CDR3 reads TGTGCCACCAGCAGAGATATTACAGTCAACTATGGCTACACCTTC. The full variable domain, rest sourced from reference TRBV15 and TRBJ1-2, is DAMVIQNPRYQVTQFGKPVTLSCSQTLNHNVMYWYQQKSSQAPKLLFHYYDKDFNNEADTPDNFQSRRPNTSFCFLDIRSPGLGDTAMYLCATSRDITVNYGYTFGSGTRLTVV.

The chain couples TRBV6-5 to TRBJ1-2; D is undetermined. CDR1 MNHEY and CDR2 SVGAGI come from the germline V gene. CDR3 length: 14 residues. The germline V and J ends were trimmed by 8 bases and 3 bases, with 16 bases remaining between them. CDR3 residues: CASQKGRRDYGYTF. The CDR3 nucleotides are TGTGCCAGCCAAAAGGGCCGGCGGGACTATGGCTACACCTTC.

This chain connects TRBV6-4 to TRBJ2-5, with D possibly being TRBD1 (6 bases). The CDR3 covers 13 residues. The V gene lost 3 bases and the J gene lost 4 bases, with 9 bases spanning the gap. From germline, CDR1 is MRHNA and CDR2 SNTAGT. DNA of the CDR3: TGTGCCAGCAGTGAATCCAGGGGAGAGACCCAGTACTTC. Its translation: CASSESRGETQYF.

V and J are TRBV30 and TRBJ1-3; 8 nucleotides line up with TRBD1. Trimming removed 8 bases from V and 3 bases from J; junction bases left unmatched: 15. Germline-derived CDR1 and CDR2 are GTSNPN and SVGIG (reference sequence). This CDR3 has 16 amino acids. CDR3 sequence reads: CALGWGEQGGGNTIYF. CDR3 bases: TGTGCCCTTGGATGGGGGGAACAGGGGGGTGGAAACACCATATATTTT.

The chain employs TRBV9 and TRBJ1-1; 8 bases line up with TRBD1. Germline V gene data show CDR1 as SGDLS and CDR2 as YYNGEE. The CDR3 runs 14 residues. The trim removed 3 bases at V and 4 bases at J, leaving 5 bases unmatched. CDR3 sequence: CASSGQGWGTEAFF. For the CDR3, the DNA is TGTGCCAGCAGCGGACAGGGGTGGGGCACTGAAGCTTTCTTT.